This TCR beta chain was retrieved from a study of T cell repertoires in cytomegalovirus infection. In the study overall: Indicated by public TCR beta signatures were CMV infection and matching HLA type.

Study-wide results and limits: What dominated the ex vivo response were HLA-C-restricted CMV-specific TCR beta clonotypes.

TCRdb ran MiXCR on the reads and lists one entry per CDR3 protein. The repertoire has tens of thousands of distinct CDR3 sequences, 20% to 25% of them found once; the top ten carry about 68%. CDR3 length: 17 residues. Looked up from germline, CDR1 is MNHNS and CDR2 is SASEGT. Unmatched junction bases numbered 13, after V lost 10 bases and J lost 2 bases. This clonotype was seen more than once but under ten times. The target antigen is unknown. Specimen: CD8+ T cells from cultured PBMCs, collected from culture after CMV antigen stimulation. The clonotype originates from a human donor in good health (CMV status not recorded). Some clones in this sample may be carry-over from other donors' samples. The genes are TRBV6-1 and TRBJ2-3, with TRBD2 matching 12 bases. The CDR3 DNA reads as TGTGCCACCCCACATGGACTAGCGGGGCCCTACACAGATACGCAGTATTTT. It specifies CATPHGLAGPYTDTQYF.